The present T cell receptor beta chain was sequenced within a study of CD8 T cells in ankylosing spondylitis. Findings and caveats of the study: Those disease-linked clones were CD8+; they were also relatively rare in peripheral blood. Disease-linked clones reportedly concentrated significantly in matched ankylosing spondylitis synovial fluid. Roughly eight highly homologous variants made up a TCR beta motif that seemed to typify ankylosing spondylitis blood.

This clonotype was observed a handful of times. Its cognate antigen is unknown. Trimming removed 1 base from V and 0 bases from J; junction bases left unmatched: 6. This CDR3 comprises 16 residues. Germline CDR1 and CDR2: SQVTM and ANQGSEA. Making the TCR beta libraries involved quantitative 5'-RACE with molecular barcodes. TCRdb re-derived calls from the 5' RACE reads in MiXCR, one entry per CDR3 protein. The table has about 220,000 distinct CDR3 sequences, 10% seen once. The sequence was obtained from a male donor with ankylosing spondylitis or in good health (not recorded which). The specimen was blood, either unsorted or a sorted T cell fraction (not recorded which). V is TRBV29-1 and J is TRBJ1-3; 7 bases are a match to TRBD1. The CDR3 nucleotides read TGCAGCGTTGAAGGGGCAGGGGGGCTCTCTGGAAACACCATATATTTT. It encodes CSVEGAGGLSGNTIYF.